This T cell receptor beta chain was recorded in a study of blood T cell repertoires in COVID-19. Study-wide context: The United States, Italy and Spain supplied acute and convalescent COVID-19 samples. The analysed material was cDNA or gDNA that came from T cells, B-cell-depleted T cells, or PBMCs.

As originally analysed: Amplifying reference gene primers gave estimates of nucleated cell counts. The repertoire was sequenced with immunoSEQ multiplex PCR; TCRdb's copy has only in-frame clones and lacks some. The V and J calls and the clone size are those of that table, but D and trimming were determined from the DNA. The sample includes some 300,000 clones, 88% seen only once; the top ten take 5.5% to 7%. This TCR came from a woman aged 30 to 39 who had recovered from COVID-19. The sample consisted of peripheral blood.

The CDR3, as DNA: TGTGCCAGCAGTCGACCCACAGGGGAAGCTTTCTTT. Residues: CASSRPTGEAFF. The genes are TRBV12-3 or TRBV12-4 and TRBJ1-1, with D tentatively TRBD1 (6 bases). With 5 bases removed from V and 8 bases from J, the gap between germline ends came to 12 bases. CDR3 length equals 12 residues.